This is a list of T cell receptor beta chains from one sample in a study of cytomegalovirus exposure and HLA in healthy donors. The protocol was immunoSEQ multiplex PCR, while the TCRdb copy is restricted to in-frame clones and leaves out a portion. The table has more than 100,000 clones, 77% seen once; the top ten hold 3.5% to 4.5%. The sample was PBMCs. The origin of the receptors is a human donor in good health. CDR3s include the opening cysteine and the closing phenylalanine or tryptophan. D genes are given only for firm matches. Size values are once, few and many counts, or a class for expanded clones, and some rows have none.

V	size	J	D	CDR3	DNA
TRBV6-5	.	TRBJ1-1	.	CASSGEGFTEAFF	TGTGCCAGCAGTGGGGAGGGATTCACTGAAGCTTTCTTT
TRBV19	.	TRBJ2-7	TRBD2	CASRASGGPYEQYF	TGTGCCAGTAGAGCTAGCGGGGGCCCCTACGAGCAGTACTTC
TRBV11-2	.	TRBJ2-2	.	CASSLELAGPSGGGELFF	TGTGCCAGCAGCTTAGAGTTGGCGGGCCCGTCCGGGGGCGGGGAGCTGTTTTTT
TRBV11-3	.	TRBJ2-1	TRBD2	CASSLEGGSSYNEQFF	TGTGCCAGCAGCTTAGAGGGCGGGAGCTCCTACAATGAGCAGTTCTTC
TRBV21-1	.	TRBJ1-4	.	CASSNKQTTNEKLFF	TGTGCCAGCAGCAATAAACAGACAACTAATGAAAAACTGTTTTTT
TRBV9	.	TRBJ1-2	.	CASSVTGRPGYTF	TGTGCCAGCAGCGTAACAGGGCGGCCAGGCTACACCTTC
TRBV7-2	.	TRBJ1-2	.	CASSLAHRYYGYTF	TGTGCCAGCAGCTTAGCCCACAGGTACTATGGCTACACCTTC
TRBV27	few	TRBJ2-3	.	CASSLWGGRTDTQYF	TGTGCCAGCAGCTTGTGGGGCGGACGCACAGATACGCAGTATTTT
TRBV9	.	TRBJ2-3	.	CASSPRLTLGTDTQYF	TGTGCCAGCAGCCCCCGACTTACCCTTGGAACAGATACGCAGTATTTT
TRBV6-5	.	TRBJ2-7	.	CASGAGSYEQYF	TGTGCCAGCGGGGCAGGTTCCTACGAGCAGTACTTC
TRBV27	.	TRBJ2-3	.	CASRINIPPTDTQYF	TGTGCCAGCAGAATCAACATTCCGCCCACAGATACGCAGTATTTT
TRBV7-9	.	TRBJ2-3	TRBD2	CASSPQTTSGRADTQYF	TGTGCCAGCAGCCCACAAACTACTAGCGGGAGGGCAGATACGCAGTATTTT
TRBV18	once	TRBJ2-7	TRBD2	CASSSGLAETYEQYF	TGTGCCAGCTCCAGCGGACTAGCGGAGACCTACGAGCAGTACTTC
TRBV5-1	.	TRBJ2-1	TRBD2	CASSALPSGENNEQFF	TGCGCCAGCAGCGCTCTCCCTAGCGGGGAAAACAATGAGCAGTTCTTC
TRBV7-6	.	TRBJ1-1	.	CASSPETGLNTEAFF	TGTGCCAGCAGCCCAGAGACAGGCTTGAACACTGAAGCTTTCTTT
TRBV28	.	TRBJ1-5	.	CASTKQSYQPQHF	TGTGCCAGCACTAAACAGTCATATCAGCCCCAGCATTTT
TRBV18	.	TRBJ1-1	.	CASSPGSTGGTEAFF	TGTGCCAGCTCACCGGGTTCTACAGGTGGCACTGAAGCTTTCTTT
TRBV6-1	.	TRBJ2-7	.	CASRPPQVPEQYF	TGTGCCAGCAGACCACCACAGGTCCCCGAGCAGTACTTC
TRBV4-1	.	TRBJ2-1	TRBD2	CASSQGGGPGTYNEQFF	TGCGCCAGCAGCCAAGGGGGGGGTCCGGGAACATACAATGAGCAGTTCTTC
TRBV6-1	.	TRBJ2-7	.	CASTGVGEQYF	TGTGCCAGCACAGGGGTTGGCGAGCAGTACTTC
TRBV19	.	TRBJ2-5	.	CASSIWGAETQYF	TGTGCCAGTAGTATATGGGGAGCGGAGACCCAGTACTTC
TRBV5-6	.	TRBJ1-1	.	CASSLPPVNTEAFF	TGTGCCAGCAGCTTACCGCCGGTCAACACTGAAGCTTTCTTT
TRBV28	.	TRBJ2-5	.	CASSLGLYQETQYF	TGTGCCAGCAGCCTGGGACTCTACCAAGAGACCCAGTACTTC
TRBV5-1	.	TRBJ2-2	.	CASSLGQAFYAGELFF	TGCGCCAGCAGCTTGGGACAGGCTTTCTATGCCGGGGAGCTGTTTTTT
TRBV7-9	.	TRBJ2-5	.	CASSSDVAGSYQETQYF	TGTGCCAGCAGCTCCGATGTTGCGGGGAGTTACCAAGAGACCCAGTACTTC
TRBV5-4	.	TRBJ2-7	TRBD2	CASSSKGGLAGEQYF	TGTGCCAGCAGCTCGAAGGGTGGACTAGCGGGCGAGCAGTACTTC
TRBV19	.	TRBJ1-2	.	CATTLQGTANYGYTF	TGTGCCACCACCCTACAGGGAACCGCTAACTATGGCTACACCTTC
TRBV5-1	.	TRBJ1-6	TRBD1	CASSLALTGGASYNSPLHF	TGCGCCAGCAGCTTGGCCCTTACAGGGGGCGCCTCCTATAATTCACCCCTCCACTTT
TRBV5-1	few	TRBJ1-1	TRBD1	CASSLYRGTEAFF	TGCGCCAGCAGCTTATACAGGGGCACTGAAGCTTTCTTT
TRBV14	.	TRBJ1-1	TRBD1	CASSQANRGAFF	TGTGCCAGCAGCCAAGCCAACAGGGGAGCTTTCTTT
TRBV5-8	.	TRBJ2-7	TRBD1	CASRLGTGALVNF	TGTGCCAGCAGGTTGGGGACAGGGGCGTTGGTGAACTTC
TRBV7-9	few	TRBJ2-7	TRBD1	CASSHDRVAYEQYF	TGTGCCAGCAGCCATGACAGGGTCGCCTACGAGCAGTACTTC
TRBV5-1	.	TRBJ1-2	.	CASSYTGYRYGYTF	TGCGCCAGCAGCTACACAGGGTATCGATATGGCTACACCTTC
TRBV9	.	TRBJ1-1	.	CASSVSTGGTEAFF	TGTGCCAGCAGCGTCTCAACCGGGGGCACTGAAGCTTTCTTT
TRBV7-3	.	TRBJ2-2	TRBD1	CASSPTPGTVNTGELFF	TGTGCCAGCAGCCCCACCCCCGGGACAGTGAACACCGGGGAGCTGTTTTTT
TRBV10-2	.	TRBJ1-1	TRBD1	CATGQGATEAFF	TGCGCAACGGGACAGGGGGCCACTGAAGCTTTCTTT
TRBV28	.	TRBJ1-1	TRBD1	CASSPGPGTGGHRGAFF	TGTGCCAGCAGCCCCGGTCCCGGGACAGGGGGCCATCGGGGGGCTTTCTTT
TRBV5-1	.	TRBJ2-1	TRBD1	CASSFQLQGARNEQFF	TGCGCCAGCAGCTTCCAGCTACAGGGGGCGAGAAATGAGCAGTTCTTC
TRBV7-6	.	TRBJ2-7	TRBD1	CASSLAGQGDEQYF	TGTGCCAGCAGCTTAGCTGGACAGGGGGACGAGCAGTACTTC
TRBV6-1	.	TRBJ2-1	TRBD2	CASSEPGLGSYNEQFF	TGTGCCAGCAGTGAACCGGGACTAGGTTCCTACAATGAGCAGTTCTTC
TRBV11-3	once	TRBJ2-1	TRBD2	CASSSGTSGRNEQFF	TGTGCCAGCAGCTCCGGGACTAGCGGGAGGAATGAGCAGTTCTTC
TRBV4-1	.	TRBJ2-1	.	CASSRILESSYNEQFF	TGCGCCAGCAGCCGGATTCTAGAAAGCTCCTACAATGAGCAGTTCTTC
TRBV28	once	TRBJ2-7	.	CASSLVRYEQYF	TGTGCCAGCAGTTTGGTACGCTACGAGCAGTACTTC
TRBV5-6	.	TRBJ1-2	.	CATTKMGSGTLNLGYTF	TGTGCCACTACGAAAATGGGGTCCGGGACACTGAACCTTGGCTACACCTTC
TRBV6-1	.	TRBJ1-5	.	CASSDTYVYQPQHF	TGTGCCAGCAGTGACACCTACGTCTATCAGCCCCAGCATTTT
TRBV7-2	.	TRBJ1-1	.	CASSLVTGNAEAFF	TGTGCCAGCAGCTTAGTTACAGGGAATGCTGAAGCTTTCTTT